Shown below are 32 T cell receptor beta chains from a single sample sequenced in a study of shared clonotypes between healthy human individuals. TCRdb's table, derived via immunoSEQ multiplex PCR, lists solely in-frame clones and lacks some. Of some 980,000 clones listed, 70% to 85% were seen once; the top ten hold approximately 1.5%. Sample: memory CD4+ T cells sorted from blood. As for subset: CD45RA-negative fraction. These TCRs come from a man younger than 35 in good health.

The rearrangement uses TRBV18 and TRBJ1-1, with D possibly matching TRBD1 (5 bases). CDR1 is KGHSH, CDR2 LQKENI, per germline. The CDR3 covers 16 residues. Trimming took off 0 bases at V and 1 base at J, with 12 bases between the two ends. The DNA of the CDR3 is TGTGCCAGCTCACCACCGGGACGGGATTGGAACACTGAAGCTTTCTTT. Translation gives CASSPPGRDWNTEAFF.

V usage is TRBV9 and J usage is TRBJ2-3; no clear D gene. This CDR3 is built from 12 residues. V dropped 3 bases and J dropped 5 bases, with 7 bases sitting between them. The V gene's germline CDR1 is SGDLS and CDR2 YYNGEE. For the CDR3, the DNA is TGTGCCAGCAGCGCGTACCGAGATACGCAGTATTTT. Translation gives CASSAYRDTQYF.

The rearrangement joins TRBV6-5 to TRBJ2-7; 8 bases match TRBD1. The length of the CDR3 is 13 residues. V trimming: 5 bases; J trimming: 7 bases; junction bases outside the gene matches: 7. CDR1 is MNHEY and CDR2 is SVGAGI in the germline V gene. CDR3 region: CASSPTWDREQYF. For the CDR3, the DNA is TGTGCCAGCAGTCCAACTTGGGACAGGGAGCAGTACTTC.

This clone has a single count. The genes are TRBV5-1 and TRBJ2-7; no clear D gene. This CDR3 is built from 15 residues. Germline V gene data show CDR1 as SGHRS and CDR2 as YFSETQ. The V gene lost 4 bases and the J gene lost 0 bases, with 14 bases spanning the gap. The CDR3 is CASSPERAASYEQYF. The CDR3 nucleotides read TGCGCCAGCAGCCCTGAAAGAGCAGCCTCCTACGAGCAGTACTTC.

A few counts support this clone. This CDR3 is also generated by other DNA sequences in the sample. The genes are TRBV19 and TRBJ2-5; D gene ambiguous. This CDR3 contains 15 residues. Germline values: CDR1 LNHDA, CDR2 SQIVND (reference sequence). V lost 1 base and J 1 base, leaving 10 bases between the germline ends. The CDR3 region has the DNA TGTGCCAGTAGTATAGGTCCATTACCCCAAGAGACCCAGTACTTC. Protein product: CASSIGPLPQETQYF.

The CDR3 is CASSKDRSLSSYNEQFF. In DNA, the CDR3 is TGTGCCAGCAGCAAAGACAGGTCCCTGAGCTCCTACAATGAGCAGTTCTTC. The genes are TRBV21-1 and TRBJ2-1; whether TRBD1, the table's D call, matches the DNA was not checked. TRBV21-1 is assigned pseudogene status. The CDR3 is 17 residues long.

This clone has a handful of counts. The V gene is TRBV6-6, the J gene TRBJ1-2; maybe TRBD1 (6 bases). CDR3 length: 14 amino acids. V was pared by 7 bases and J by 8 bases, with 20 bases between. Germline CDR1 is MNHNY and CDR2 is SVGAGI (reference sequence). DNA of the CDR3: TGTGCCAGCACCTCCAAGGGGGGCGAAAGAGGCTACACCTTC. It codes for CASTSKGGERGYTF.

V is TRBV5-1 and J is TRBJ1-1; 10 bases agree with TRBD1. V was pared by 3 bases and J by 4 bases, with 12 bases of the junction left unmatched. From germline, CDR1 is SGHRS and CDR2 YFSETQ. The CDR3 totals 17 residues. CDR3 protein: CASSYTGTGVEATEAFF. The DNA of the CDR3 is TGCGCCAGCAGCTACACGGGGACAGGGGTCGAGGCCACTGAAGCTTTCTTT.

The V and J genes are TRBV10-2 and TRBJ1-1; D may be TRBD1 (5 bases). The germline V and J ends were trimmed by 2 bases and 5 bases, with 12 bases remaining between them. Germline CDR1 is WSHSY and CDR2 is SAAADI. The CDR3 is 14 residues long. This chain's CDR3 is CASSEVRVGTEAFF. The CDR3 DNA reads TGCGCCAGCAGTGAGGTCAGGGTAGGAACTGAAGCTTTCTTT.

This chain connects TRBV4-1 to TRBJ1-1, with TRBD1 matching 8 bases. With 6 bases clipped from V and 1 base from J, the junction kept 10 bases outside the gene matches. The CDR3 runs to 16 residues. In germline, CDR1 is MGHRA, CDR2 YSYEKL. The CDR3 here is CASRGTGRGSNTEAFF. CDR3 nucleotides: TGCGCCAGCAGGGGGACAGGTAGGGGATCGAACACTGAAGCTTTCTTT.

The chain is built from TRBV19 and TRBJ1-1; 7 bases fit TRBD1. CDR3 size: 14 residues. Germline loops: CDR1 LNHDA, CDR2 SQIVND (reference sequence). Trimming at V came to 6 bases and at J to 4 bases, leaving 8 bases not matched to a gene. The chain's CDR3 is CASRPTGTATEAFF. DNA of the CDR3: TGTGCCAGTAGGCCTACCGGGACAGCCACTGAAGCTTTCTTT.

The chain combines TRBV19 with TRBJ1-1; maybe TRBD1 (6 bases). Germline values: CDR1 LNHDA, CDR2 SQIVND (reference sequence). Trimming shortened V by 5 bases and J by 5 bases, and 18 bases separated the two germline ends. This CDR3 comprises 15 residues. CDR3 DNA: TGTGCCAGTAGTCCAGACCGCAGGGGTAGGACTGAAGCTTTCTTT. This codes for CASSPDRRGRTEAFF.

This rearrangement joins TRBV7-2 to TRBJ1-6, with 8 bases matching TRBD1. The ends lost 2 bases at V and 10 bases at J; junction bases unmatched: 10. The CDR3 totals 16 residues. The germline CDR1 and CDR2 sequences are SGHTA and FQGNSA. CDR3 nucleotide sequence: TGTGCCAGCAGCTTAAATGCCGACAGGGGAAACTCACCCCTCCACTTT. It encodes CASSLNADRGNSPLHF.

As for this clone: A read error is likely here: a far larger clone is one base away. Other DNA sequences in the sample encode the same CDR3. The CDR3 DNA is TGCGCTAGCAGCTTGAATGGACAGGCGAACACCGGGGAGCTGTTTTTT. It yields the protein CASSLNGQANTGELFF. The rearrangement links TRBV5-1 to TRBJ2-2; TRBD1 agrees at 7 bases. CDR1 is SGHRS, CDR2 YFSETQ, per germline. The CDR3 has 16 residues. The whole variable domain, filled in from reference TRBV5-1 and TRBJ2-2, reads KAGVTQTPRYLIKTRGQQVTLSCSPISGHRSVSWYQQTPGQGLQFLFEYFSETQRNKGNFPGRFSGRQFSNSRSEMNVSTLELGDSALYLCASSLNGQANTGELFFGEGSRLTVL.

A few counts support this clone. The chain recombines TRBV5-5 with TRBJ2-1; TRBD1 aligns across 11 bases. The CDR3 spans 16 residues. Losses at the gene ends were 1 base for V and 3 bases for J; bases not matched to a gene: 3. From germline, CDR1 is SGHKS and CDR2 YYEKEE (reference sequence). The CDR3 region is CASSLSGTGGYNEQFF. Written as DNA, the CDR3 is TGTGCCAGCAGCTTGTCGGGGACAGGGGGCTACAATGAGCAGTTCTTC.

V gene TRBV5-1 combines with J gene TRBJ2-7, with 8 positions matching TRBD1. This CDR3 comprises 14 residues. Germline V CDR1 and CDR2: SGHRS, YFSETQ. Trimming took 1 base from V and 7 from J; bases not matched to a gene: 7. The CDR3 nucleotides are TGCGCCAGCAGCTTGAATCCAGGGGGCGATGAGCAGTACTTC. Translated, it gives CASSLNPGGDEQYF.

The chain combines TRBV5-6 with TRBJ2-1; 8 nucleotides match TRBD2. CDR1 is SGHDT and CDR2 is YYEEEE in the germline V gene. This CDR3 has 15 amino acids. J was trimmed by 3 bases and V by 7 bases; bases with no gene match: 9. The CDR3 sequence is CASCRGTRHYNEQFF. CDR3 DNA sequence: TGTGCCAGCTGCCGGGGGACTAGACACTACAATGAGCAGTTCTTC.

Notes on this clone: A read error may account for a junction end that differs from germline. This sequence joins TRBV6-1 and TRBJ1-4; TRBD1 might be the D (5 bases). CDR3 length: 15 residues. Germline CDR1 MNHNS, CDR2 SASEGT. CDR3 protein: CASTEGAGFNEKLFF. The CDR3, as DNA: TGTGCCAGCACTGAAGGGGCAGGGTTTAATGAAAAACTGTTTTTT.

The chain recombines TRBV6-5 with TRBJ2-7, with D perhaps assigned TRBD1 or TRBD2 (5 bases each). There are 15 residues in the CDR3. Germline assignment: CDR1 MNHEY and CDR2 SVGAGI. The ends were cut back, 2 bases at V and 7 bases at J, with 18 bases in the middle. The CDR3 loop is CASSYGGPTSEEQYF. CDR3 nucleotide sequence: TGTGCCAGCAGTTACGGGGGACCTACGTCTGAAGAGCAGTACTTC.

The CDR3 loop reads CASSYSRQGNYGYTF. CDR3 coding DNA: TGTGCCAGCAGTTACTCGAGACAGGGAAACTATGGCTACACCTTC. The chain carries TRBV6-5 and TRBJ1-2; the match to TRBD1 covers 7 bases. V trimming: 0 bases; J trimming: 2 bases; junction bases outside the gene matches: 3. This CDR3 region has 15 residues. Germline CDR1 MNHEY, CDR2 SVGAGI.

This chain connects TRBV7-2 to TRBJ2-7; TRBD1 or TRBD2 may be the D gene (5 bases each). This CDR3 comprises 13 residues. Per the germline V gene, CDR1 is SGHTA and CDR2 is FQGNSA. Trimming left V 7 bases short and J 12 bases short, with 22 bases between. The CDR3 bases are TGTGCCAGCAATCCACTAGGGGTTTCTCCTTTGTACTTC. Residues: CASNPLGVSPLYF.

The chain recombines TRBV5-1 with TRBJ2-7; D is tentatively TRBD1 or TRBD2 (6 bases each). This CDR3 spans 14 amino acids. The V gene lost 5 bases and the J gene lost 0 bases, with 12 bases spanning the gap. Germline CDR1 is SGHRS and CDR2 is YFSETQ. As DNA, the CDR3 is TGCGCCAGCAGACCGGGGGACATCTCCTACGAGCAGTACTTC. This codes for CASRPGDISYEQYF. The variable domain in full, with the rest retrieved from reference TRBV5-1 and TRBJ2-7, is KAGVTQTPRYLIKTRGQQVTLSCSPISGHRSVSWYQQTPGQGLQFLFEYFSETQRNKGNFPGRFSGRQFSNSRSEMNVSTLELGDSALYLCASRPGDISYEQYFGPGTRLTVT.

The V and J genes are TRBV21-1 and TRBJ1-2. TRBV21-1 is shown as a pseudogene. The length of the CDR3 is 13 residues. The chain's CDR3 is CASGQGPSYGYTF. Written as DNA, the CDR3 is TGTGCCAGCGGCCAGGGACCCTCATATGGCTACACCTTC.

The genes are TRBV9 and TRBJ1-2; possible D gene TRBD1, 5 bases. Germline CDR1 SGDLS, CDR2 YYNGEE. V gave up 0 bases and J gave up 4 bases, with 7 bases separating them. The CDR3 length is 13 residues. The CDR3 sequence is CASSVEDIYGYTF. The CDR3 region has the DNA TGTGCCAGCAGCGTAGAGGACATCTATGGCTACACCTTC.

This rearrangement joins TRBV7-9 to TRBJ1-1; D gene ambiguous. Germline CDR1 and CDR2: SEHNR and FQNEAQ (reference sequence). The CDR3 covers 16 residues. V gave up 5 bases and J gave up 5 bases, with 21 bases separating them. CDR3 residues: CASSRLIGVLGTEAFF. The CDR3 bases are TGTGCCAGCAGCCGCTTGATAGGAGTTCTCGGAACTGAAGCTTTCTTT.

J is TRBJ2-7 and V is TRBV28; a possible D gene is TRBD1 (6 bases). CDR3 size: 14 residues. Trimming left V 5 bases short and J 3 bases short, with 14 bases between. Germline V gene lookup returns CDR1 MDHEN and CDR2 SYDVKM. The CDR3 sequence: CASSPSGQIYEQYF. Written as DNA, the CDR3 is TGTGCCAGCAGTCCATCAGGACAGATCTACGAGCAGTACTTC.

The chain joins TRBV11-2 to TRBJ2-3, with 9 bases aligning to TRBD2. CDR1 is SGHAT, CDR2 FQNNGV, per germline. Losses at the gene ends were 1 base for V and 5 bases for J; bases not matched to a gene: 7. This CDR3 comprises 16 residues. DNA for the CDR3: TGTGCCAGCAGCTTAGGCGGCGGGGGGGTATTAGATACGCAGTATTTT. It yields the protein CASSLGGGGVLDTQYF.

The chain is built from TRBV9 and TRBJ2-3; 8 nucleotides agree with TRBD1. Germline CDR1 and CDR2: SGDLS and YYNGEE. This CDR3 comprises 15 residues. J gave up 4 bases and V 2 bases, and 6 bases lay outside the gene matches. Here the CDR3 reads CASSVVGQGADTQYF. The DNA of the CDR3 is TGTGCCAGCAGCGTGGTCGGACAGGGCGCAGATACGCAGTATTTT.

This clone was counted once. The rearrangement joins TRBV27 to TRBJ2-5; D unresolved. V shed 3 bases and J shed 2 bases, with 13 bases lying between them. CDR3 length equals 15 residues. Germline V CDR1 and CDR2: MNHEY, SMNVEV (reference sequence). CDR3 amino acids: CASSFGSLGQETQYF. The CDR3 nucleotides read TGTGCCAGCAGTTTCGGGTCCCTCGGTCAAGAGACCCAGTACTTC.

A single count supports this clone. A read error may account for a junction end that differs from germline. The rearrangement uses TRBV10-3 and TRBJ1-2; 7 bases align to TRBD1. This CDR3 spans 15 amino acids. Germline V gives CDR1 ENHRY, CDR2 SYGVKD. CDR3 in amino acids: CAISESRGVSGGNFF. CDR3 DNA: TGTGCCATCAGTGAGTCGAGAGGAGTTTCAGGGGGAAATTTCTTC.

This clone was seen a few times. The CDR3 reads CASSPLAGQEVYGYTF. The CDR3 coding sequence is TGTGCCAGCAGCCCGTTAGCGGGACAGGAGGTTTATGGCTACACCTTC. The V gene is TRBV27, the J gene TRBJ1-2; 8 nucleotides align to TRBD1. Trimming removed 6 bases from V and 5 bases from J; junction bases left unmatched: 14. The germline V gene encodes CDR1 MNHEY and CDR2 SMNVEV (reference sequence). This CDR3 comprises 16 residues.

This clone was observed a few times. The chain employs TRBV30 and TRBJ2-3, with 10 bases aligning to TRBD2. V trimming: 0 bases; J trimming: 8 bases; junction bases outside the gene matches: 2. Germline-derived CDR1 and CDR2 are GTSNPN and SVGIG (reference sequence). The CDR3 covers 13 residues. The CDR3 DNA reads as TGTGCCTGGAGTGTTAGCGGGGGGCCTACGCAGTATTTT. Translated, it gives CAWSVSGGPTQYF.